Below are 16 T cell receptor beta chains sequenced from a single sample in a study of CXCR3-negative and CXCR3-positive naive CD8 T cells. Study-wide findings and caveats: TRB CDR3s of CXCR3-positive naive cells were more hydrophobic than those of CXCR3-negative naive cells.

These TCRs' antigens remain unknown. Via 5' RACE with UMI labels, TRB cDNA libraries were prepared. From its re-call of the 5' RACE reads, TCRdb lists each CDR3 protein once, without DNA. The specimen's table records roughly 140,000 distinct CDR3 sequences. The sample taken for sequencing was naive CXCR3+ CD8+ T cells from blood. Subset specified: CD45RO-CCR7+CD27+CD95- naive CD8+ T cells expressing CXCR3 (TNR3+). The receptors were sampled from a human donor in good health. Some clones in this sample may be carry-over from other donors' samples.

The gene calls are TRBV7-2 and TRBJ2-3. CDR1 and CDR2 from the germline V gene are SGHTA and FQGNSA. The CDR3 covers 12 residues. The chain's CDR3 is CASSHSPDTQYF.

The CDR3 reads CASSPGPHEGANTGELFF. The chain links TRBV11-2 to TRBJ2-2; TCRdb proposes TRBD2, but this gene call is untestable without DNA. CDR1 is SGHAT and CDR2 is FQNNGV in the germline V gene. The CDR3 consists of 18 residues.

The CDR3 sequence is CASSYSDEQFF. V is TRBV6-2 or TRBV6-3 and J is TRBJ2-1. The CDR3 has 11 amino acids. The V gene's germline CDR1 is MNHEY and CDR2 SVGEGT.

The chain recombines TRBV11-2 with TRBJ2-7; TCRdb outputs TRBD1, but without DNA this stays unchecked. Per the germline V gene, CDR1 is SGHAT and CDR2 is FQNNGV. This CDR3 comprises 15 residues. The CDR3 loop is CASSPGGLHSYEQYF.

The CDR3 loop is CSASISQRLGLTEQFF. The rearrangement uses TRBV20-1 and TRBJ2-1; TCRdb picks TRBD2, but there is no DNA to check that call. The CDR3 loop spans 16 amino acids. Germline values: CDR1 DFQATT, CDR2 SNEGSKA (reference sequence).

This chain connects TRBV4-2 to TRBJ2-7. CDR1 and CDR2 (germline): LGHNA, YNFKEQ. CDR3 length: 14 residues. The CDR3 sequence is CASSQGERMREQYF.

CDR3 loop: CASSYLVGYEQYF. The rearrangement joins TRBV6-2 or TRBV6-3 to TRBJ2-7. This CDR3 comprises 13 residues. Germline V lookup: CDR1 MNHEY, CDR2 SVGEGT.

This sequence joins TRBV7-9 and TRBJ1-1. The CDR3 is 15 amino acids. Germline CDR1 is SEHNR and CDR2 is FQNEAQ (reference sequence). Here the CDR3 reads CASSLALGSGTEAFF.

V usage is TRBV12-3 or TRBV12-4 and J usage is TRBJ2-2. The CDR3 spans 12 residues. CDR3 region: CASSWDSGELFF.

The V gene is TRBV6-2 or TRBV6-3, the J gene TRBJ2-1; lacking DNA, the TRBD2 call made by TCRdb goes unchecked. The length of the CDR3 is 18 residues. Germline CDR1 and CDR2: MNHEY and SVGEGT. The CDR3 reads CASSTGLAGGGSYNEQFF.

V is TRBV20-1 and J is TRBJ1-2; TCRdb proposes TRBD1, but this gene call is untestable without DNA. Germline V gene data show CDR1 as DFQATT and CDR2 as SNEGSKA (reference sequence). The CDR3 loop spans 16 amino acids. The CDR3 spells CSARAAADGGDYGYTF.

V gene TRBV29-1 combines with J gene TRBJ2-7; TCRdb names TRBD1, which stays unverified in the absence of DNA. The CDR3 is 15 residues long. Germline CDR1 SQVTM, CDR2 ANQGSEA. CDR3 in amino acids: CSVVTGVGSSYEQYF.

CDR3 region: CASSWGENTEAFF. This chain connects TRBV9 to TRBJ1-1; TCRdb designates TRBD1, a call that cannot be tested without DNA. The CDR3 covers 13 residues. CDR1 is SGDLS and CDR2 is YYNGEE in the germline V gene.

The CDR3 here is CASSPYSVTNSGNTIYF. The chain combines TRBV7-6 with TRBJ1-3. Germline V gene lookup returns CDR1 SGHVS and CDR2 FNYEAQ. The CDR3 extends over 17 amino acids. Using reference TRBV7-6 and TRBJ1-3 for the parts outside the CDR3, the full variable domain is GAGVSQSPRYKVTKRGQDVALRCDPISGHVSLYWYRQALGQGPEFLTYFNYEAQQDKSGLPNDRFSAERPEGSISTLTIQRTEQRDSAMYRCASSPYSVTNSGNTIYFGEGSWLTVV.

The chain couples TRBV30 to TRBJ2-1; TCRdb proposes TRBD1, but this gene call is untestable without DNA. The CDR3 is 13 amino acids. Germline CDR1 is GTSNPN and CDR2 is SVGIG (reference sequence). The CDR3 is CAWGTGGRNEQFF.

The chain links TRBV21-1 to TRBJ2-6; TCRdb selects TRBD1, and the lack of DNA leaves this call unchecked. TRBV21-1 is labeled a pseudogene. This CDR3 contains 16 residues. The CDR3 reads CARRDSFLEGANVLTF.